This T cell receptor beta chain was obtained from a study of vaccination and CD4 T cells after COVID-19. At the Johns Hopkins FTIC core, DNA taken from cultured CD4+ T cells was sequenced by way of the Oncomine TCR Beta short-read assay. MiXCR was run by TCRdb on the PCR reads, yielding one entry per CDR3 protein. Counted here are 20,000 to 25,000 distinct CDR3 sequences, 42% occurring once; the ten biggest clones make up roughly a tenth. CDR3 length: 14 residues. With 7 bases removed from V and 4 bases from J, the gap between germline ends came to 16 bases. Germline V gives CDR1 MDHEN, CDR2 SYDVKM. Noted time point: late sampling 161 to 241 days after vaccination in three convalescent patients. Described treatment: roughly nine-day PBMC culture with coronavirus spike peptide pools or control peptides (ViraFEST assay). This clonotype was seen more than once but under ten times. Its target is unknown.

This clonotype was sampled from a human donor who had recovered from COVID-19. The sequencing used CD4+ T cells from blood, cultured in vitro, collected about 7 months after SARS-CoV-2 vaccination. The chain couples TRBV28 to TRBJ2-5; tentatively, D is TRBD1 or TRBD2 (6 bases each). The CDR3 region has the DNA TGTGCCAGCATCCAGAGGGGGGCCGGAGAGACCCAGTACTTC. It is translated as CASIQRGAGETQYF.